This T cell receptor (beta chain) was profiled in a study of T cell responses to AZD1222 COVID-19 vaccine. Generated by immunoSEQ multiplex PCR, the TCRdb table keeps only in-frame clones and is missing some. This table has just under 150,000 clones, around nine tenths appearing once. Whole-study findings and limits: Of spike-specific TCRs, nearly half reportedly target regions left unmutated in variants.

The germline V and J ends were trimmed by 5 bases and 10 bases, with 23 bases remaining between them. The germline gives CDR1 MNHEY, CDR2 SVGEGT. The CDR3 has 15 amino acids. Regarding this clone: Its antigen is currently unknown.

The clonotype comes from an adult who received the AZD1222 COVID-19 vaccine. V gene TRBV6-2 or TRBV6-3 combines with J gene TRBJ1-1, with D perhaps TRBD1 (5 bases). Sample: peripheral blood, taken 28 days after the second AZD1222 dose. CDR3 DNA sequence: TGTGCCAGCAGTCCCGGAGACAGATTTATGTGGGGAGCTTTCTTT. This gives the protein CASSPGDRFMWGAFF.